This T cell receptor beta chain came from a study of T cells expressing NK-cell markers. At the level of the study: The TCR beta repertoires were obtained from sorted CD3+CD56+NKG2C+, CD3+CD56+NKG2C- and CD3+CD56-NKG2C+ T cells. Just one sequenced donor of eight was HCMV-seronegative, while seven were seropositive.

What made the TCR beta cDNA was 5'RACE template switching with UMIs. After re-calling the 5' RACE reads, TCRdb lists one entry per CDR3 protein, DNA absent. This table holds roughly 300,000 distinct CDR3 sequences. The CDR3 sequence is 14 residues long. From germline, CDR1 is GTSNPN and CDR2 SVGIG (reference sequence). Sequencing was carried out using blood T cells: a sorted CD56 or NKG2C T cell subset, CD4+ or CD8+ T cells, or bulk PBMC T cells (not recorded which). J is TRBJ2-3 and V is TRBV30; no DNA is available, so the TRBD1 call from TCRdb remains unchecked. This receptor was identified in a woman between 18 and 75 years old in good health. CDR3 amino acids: CAWTGGGQADTQYF.